This T cell receptor (beta chain) came from a study of T-cell reconstitution after alpha-beta-depleted transplantation in children. Germline CDR1 reads LNHDA; CDR2 reads SQIVND (reference sequence). The V end was cut by 11 bases, the J end by 5 bases, with 15 bases between. The CDR3 length is 13 residues. A note on this clonotype: Its specificity is unknown.

General study findings and limits: T cells produced anew were the main source of T-cell counts and diversity one year after transplant.

The authors prepared the TCRbeta library with unique molecular identifiers. MiXCR, applied by TCRdb to the PCR reads, yields one record per CDR3 protein. Here the sample spans 210,000 or so distinct CDR3 sequences, 11% being singletons. The chain links TRBV19 to TRBJ2-2; D is unclear. The clonotype was recovered from a child less than two years old with acute myeloid leukemia, due to receive a stem cell transplant. Here the sequenced sample was PBMCs, taken before TCRalphabeta/CD19-depleted stem cell transplant. The CDR3 DNA is TGTGCCTCCCACGCAAGGGTTACCGGGGAGCTGTTTTTT. Translated: CASHARVTGELFF.